The clone carrying this T cell receptor (beta chain) was seen repeatedly, ten times or more. A single record per CDR3 protein comes from TCRdb applying MiXCR to the 5' RACE reads. This sample has around 160,000 distinct CDR3 sequences, with around 3.5% found just once. The sample comes from a study of identical twins. The V segment lost 1 base and the J segment 2 bases; nucleotides outside the gene matches: 4. CDR1 and CDR2 from the germline V gene are SQVTM and ANQGSEA. This CDR3 comprises 15 residues. Sequenced material: memory T cells sorted from blood. This sequence was found in a man aged 18 to 30 in good health. J is TRBJ2-7 and V is TRBV29-1; TRBD1 matches at 11 bases. CDR3 amino acids: CSVEAPGQGAYEQYV. The CDR3 nucleotides are TGCAGCGTTGAAGCCCCGGGACAGGGGGCCTACGAGCAGTACGTC.